This record looks at one TCR beta chain sequence and its context. The sample is drawn from a study of blood T cell repertoires in COVID-19. Overall study context: Sites in the United States, Italy and Spain provided acute and convalescent COVID-19 samples. The cDNA or gDNA used as material had been derived from T cells, B-cell-depleted T cells, or PBMCs.

In the source study's methods: Reference gene primer amplification gave estimated nucleated cell counts. This table comes from immunoSEQ multiplex PCR, and its TCRdb copy is limited to in-frame clones, with some not included. For V, J and clone size, that table is used; D and trimming come from the DNA. The sample holds fewer than 30,000 clones, 85% seen once. V lost 2 bases, J lost 7 bases, and 3 bases stayed unmatched. The CDR3 totals 13 residues. CDR1 is SGHTA, CDR2 FQGTGA, per germline. Material: peripheral blood. This receptor was taken from a human donor in a cohort sampled during active COVID-19. The chain combines TRBV7-3 with TRBJ1-1, with TRBD1 identical over 8 bases. CDR3 sequence reads: CASSLGGQVEAFF. For the CDR3, the DNA is TGTGCCAGCAGCTTAGGGGGACAGGTTGAAGCTTTCTTT.